Listed below are T cell receptor beta chains from one sample, sequenced in a study of T cell responses to AZD1222 COVID-19 vaccine. TCRdb's copy holds only in-frame clones and misses some; the assay was immunoSEQ multiplex PCR. The data show some 150,000 clones, 80% to 95% seen once. The sample consisted of peripheral blood, taken 28 days after the second AZD1222 dose. These receptors were obtained from an adult who received the AZD1222 COVID-19 vaccine. CDR3s include the opening cysteine and the closing phenylalanine or tryptophan.

J | V | CDR3
TRBJ2-5 | TRBV25-1 | CASGQETQYF
TRBJ2-6 | TRBV7-2 | CASSLGSSGANVLTF
TRBJ2-1 | TRBV4-2 | CASSQDILASNEQFF
TRBJ2-4 | TRBV7-2 | CASSLGGQGLAKNIQYF
TRBJ2-1 | TRBV24-1 | CATSDLRAALNEQFF
TRBJ2-7 | TRBV29-1 | CSVRGPSSYEQYF
TRBJ1-6 | TRBV6-5 | CASSYSLGLGGGPLHF
TRBJ2-3 | TRBV7-6 | CASSFRLRGSGTTSTDTQYF
TRBJ2-7 | TRBV4-1 | CASSQDFASRGTF
TRBJ2-7 | TRBV5-6 | CASSQVSGMYEQYF
TRBJ1-1 | TRBV24-1 | CATSDLDRDRGSVAEAFF
TRBJ1-1 | TRBV9 | CASSLQINTEAFF
TRBJ2-5 | TRBV7-8 | CASSLVGTGYQETQYF
TRBJ1-6 | TRBV27 | CASSLQGINASPLHF
TRBJ2-2 | TRBV19 | CASQNLRQGAPGELFF
TRBJ2-7 | TRBV11-2 | CASSLRLADSYEQYF
TRBJ2-7 | TRBV18 | CASSPRTISYEQYF